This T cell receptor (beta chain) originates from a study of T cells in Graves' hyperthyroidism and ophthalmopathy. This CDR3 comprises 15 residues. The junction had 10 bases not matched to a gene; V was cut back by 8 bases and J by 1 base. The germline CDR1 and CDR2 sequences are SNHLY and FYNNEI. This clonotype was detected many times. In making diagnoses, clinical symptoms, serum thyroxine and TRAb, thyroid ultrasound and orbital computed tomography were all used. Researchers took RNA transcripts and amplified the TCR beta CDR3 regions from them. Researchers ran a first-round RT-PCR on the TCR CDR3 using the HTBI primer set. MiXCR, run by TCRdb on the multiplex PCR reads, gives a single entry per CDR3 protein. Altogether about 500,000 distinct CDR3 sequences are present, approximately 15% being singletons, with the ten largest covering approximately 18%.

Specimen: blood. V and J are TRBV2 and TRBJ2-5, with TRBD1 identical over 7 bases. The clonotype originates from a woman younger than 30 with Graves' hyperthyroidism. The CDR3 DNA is TGTGCCAGCGCATCGAACAGGGGACCCCAAGAGACCCAGTACTTC. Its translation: CASASNRGPQETQYF.